This paragraph reports one T cell receptor (beta chain). This sample is part of a study of T cells after yellow fever vaccination. Study overall: Low-cell-number fractions were prepared with SMART-Seq v4 Ultra Low Input.

The CDR3 extends over 18 amino acids. One entry per CDR3 protein results from TCRdb running MiXCR on the 5' RACE reads. The sample holds 550,000 to 750,000 distinct CDR3 sequences, roughly 12% seen once. V gene TRBV21-1 combines with J gene TRBJ1-4; the table names TRBD1, a call not compared with the DNA. TRBV21-1 represents a pseudogene. The clonotype was recovered from a man aged 25 to 40 who received the YFV17D yellow fever vaccine. This specimen was PBMCs, taken on the day of the yellow fever booster vaccination. The CDR3 loop reads CASSDRDRGRPTNEKLFF. CDR3 in DNA: TGTGCCAGCAGCGACCGGGACAGGGGGCGCCCCACTAATGAAAAACTGTTTTTT.